These 10 T cell receptor beta chains were sequenced from one sample in a study of T cell responses to AZD1222 COVID-19 vaccine. Data came from immunoSEQ multiplex PCR; TCRdb stores just in-frame clones and leaves some out. This table holds 250,000 or so clones, 85% to 95% found once. The specimen comprised peripheral blood, sampled on day 0 of AZD1222 vaccination. The receptors come from an adult in good health.

This clone showed up just once. The chain combines TRBV19 with TRBJ1-1; tentative D call: TRBD1 (5 bases). CDR3 length: 19 amino acids. Germline values: CDR1 LNHDA, CDR2 SQIVND (reference sequence). Trimming pared 0 bases from V and 0 bases from J, leaving 20 bases between. CDR3 in DNA: TGTGCCAGTAGTATAGAGGGCCCAGACGGGACCGCCATGAACACTGAAGCTTTCTTT. Its translation: CASSIEGPDGTAMNTEAFF. Variable domain in full (rest from reference TRBV19 and TRBJ1-1): DGGITQSPKYLFRKEGQNVTLSCEQNLNHDAMYWYRQDPGQGLRLIYYSQIVNDFQKGDIAEGYSVSREKKESFPLTVTSAQKNPTAFYLCASSIEGPDGTAMNTEAFFGQGTRLTVV.

The chain recombines TRBV7-8 with TRBJ1-5, with 10 positions matching TRBD1. Germline assignment: CDR1 SGHVS and CDR2 FQNEAQ. V trimming: 0 bases; J trimming: 6 bases; junction bases outside the gene matches: 5. The CDR3 runs 16 residues. Written as DNA, the CDR3 is TGTGCCAGCAGCTTAGCCCCTGACAGGGGGCTTCAGCCCCAGCATTTT. Amino acids: CASSLAPDRGLQPQHF.

The chain is built from TRBV5-1 and TRBJ2-2; D gene ambiguous. Trimming removed 3 bases from V and 6 bases from J, with 3 bases in between. CDR1 is SGHRS and CDR2 is YFSETQ in the germline V gene. The CDR3 extends over 11 amino acids. The CDR3 DNA is TGCGCCAGCAGCTCCTCCGGGGAGCTGTTTTTT. Translating it yields CASSSSGELFF. Full variable domain (outside the CDR3, taken from reference TRBV5-1 and TRBJ2-2): KAGVTQTPRYLIKTRGQQVTLSCSPISGHRSVSWYQQTPGQGLQFLFEYFSETQRNKGNFPGRFSGRQFSNSRSEMNVSTLELGDSALYLCASSSSGELFFGEGSRLTVL.

V is TRBV7-8 and J is TRBJ2-7, with 7 nucleotides matching TRBD1. Trimming at V came to 5 bases and at J to 6 bases, leaving 13 bases not matched to a gene. Germline CDR1 SGHVS, CDR2 FQNEAQ. There are 15 residues in the CDR3. The CDR3 region is CASSLKTGNYGEQYF. In DNA, the CDR3 is TGTGCCAGCAGCCTTAAGACAGGGAACTATGGCGAGCAGTACTTC.

The chain employs TRBV5-5 and TRBJ1-2; TRBD1 matches 7 bases. This CDR3 spans 14 amino acids. Germline CDR1 SGHKS, CDR2 YYEKEE (reference sequence). J lost 2 bases, V lost 2 bases, and 3 bases had no gene match. The CDR3 DNA reads TGTGCCAGCAGCTTAGACAGGGCGAACTATGGCTACACCTTC. Translating it yields CASSLDRANYGYTF.

The V call is TRBV14, the J call TRBJ1-1, with D perhaps TRBD1 (6 bases). The germline V and J ends were trimmed by 5 bases and 4 bases, with 20 bases remaining between them. Germline CDR1 and CDR2: SGHDN and FVKESK. The CDR3 totals 16 residues. The CDR3 spells CASSSRGGTVVTEAFF. The CDR3 nucleotides read TGTGCCAGCAGCTCAAGGGGGGGGACGGTGGTCACTGAAGCTTTCTTT.

Comments on this clone: The junction and the germline gene differ at one end; a read error may be behind it. The chain links TRBV28 to TRBJ1-3; TRBD1 matches 7 bases. The germline V gene has CDR1 MDHEN and CDR2 SYDVKM. The CDR3 covers 15 residues. Here the CDR3 reads CASSPTGLSANTIYF. Written as DNA, the CDR3 is TGTGCCAGCAGTCCGACAGGGCTCTCTGCAAACACCATATATTTT.

This rearrangement joins TRBV19 to TRBJ2-5; tentative D call: TRBD2 (5 bases). V was pared by 3 bases and J by 9 bases, with 11 bases between. Germline CDR1 is LNHDA and CDR2 is SQIVND (reference sequence). The CDR3 has 12 residues. The CDR3 protein is CASSMRSGAQYF. CDR3 DNA: TGTGCCAGTAGTATGAGATCCGGGGCCCAGTACTTC.

This chain uses TRBV30 with TRBJ2-7, with 8 bases aligning to TRBD2. Germline assignment: CDR1 GTSNPN and CDR2 SVGIG (reference sequence). The CDR3 has 16 residues. V lost 0 bases, J lost 3 bases, and 10 bases stayed unmatched. The CDR3: CAWSVKEAGGHYEQYF. The CDR3 DNA reads TGTGCCTGGAGTGTAAAGGAGGCGGGAGGCCACTACGAGCAGTACTTC.

This chain uses TRBV5-1 with TRBJ2-3; a weak D match, TRBD1 (7 bases). Germline values: CDR1 SGHRS, CDR2 YFSETQ. V dropped 0 bases and J dropped 7 bases, with 12 bases sitting between them. The CDR3 is made up of 14 amino acids. The CDR3 DNA is TGCGCCAGCAGCTTGGGGACAGGCGGGAATACGCAGTATTTT. Amino acid sequence: CASSLGTGGNTQYF.